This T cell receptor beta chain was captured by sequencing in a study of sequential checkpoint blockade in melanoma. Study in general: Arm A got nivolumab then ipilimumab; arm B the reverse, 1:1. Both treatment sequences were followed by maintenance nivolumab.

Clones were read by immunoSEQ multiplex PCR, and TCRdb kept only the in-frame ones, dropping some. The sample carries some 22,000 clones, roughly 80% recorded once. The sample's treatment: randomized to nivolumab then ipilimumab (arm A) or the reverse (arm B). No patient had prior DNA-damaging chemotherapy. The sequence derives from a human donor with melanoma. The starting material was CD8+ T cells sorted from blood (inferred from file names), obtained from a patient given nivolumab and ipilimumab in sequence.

Here the CDR3 DNA reads TGTGCCAGCAGCTCAATAACAGGGCAGCCCCAGCATTTT. Amino acids: CASSSITGQPQHF. The chain is built from TRBV5-6 and TRBJ1-5; perhaps TRBD1 as D (6 bases). The CDR3 runs 13 residues. Germline V gives CDR1 SGHDT, CDR2 YYEEEE. Trimming cost V 3 bases and J 7 bases, with 11 bases left between them. The whole variable domain, remainder taken from reference TRBV5-6 and TRBJ1-5, is DAGVTQSPTHLIKTRGQQVTLRCSPKSGHDTVSWYQQALGQGPQFIFQYYEEEERQRGNFPDRFSGHQFPNYSSELNVNALLLGDSALYLCASSSITGQPQHFGDGTRLSIL.